The T cell receptor (beta chain) described here comes from a study of blood T cell repertoires in COVID-19. How the authors handled the data: Amplifying reference gene primers gave estimates of nucleated cell counts. The table came from immunoSEQ multiplex PCR; TCRdb's copy has only in-frame clones and leaves some out. V and J calls and clone size follow that table, whereas D and trimming were derived from the DNA. Counted here are 300,000 to 350,000 clones, nearly 90% occurring once; the ten biggest clones make up approximately 4.5%. V lost 6 bases and J 0 bases, leaving 13 bases between the germline ends. This CDR3 is built from 15 residues. From germline, CDR1 is MDHEN and CDR2 SYDVKM. This clone was picked up one time.

Material: PBMCs or T cells enriched from blood (not recorded which). This chain uses TRBV28 with TRBJ2-3; maybe TRBD2 (5 bases). This TCR came from a woman aged 18 to 35 with acute COVID-19. The CDR3 reads CASSHLGGSTDTQYF. DNA for the CDR3: TGTGCCAGCAGCCACCTGGGCGGGAGCACAGATACGCAGTATTTT. Supplemented by reference TRBV28 and TRBJ2-3, the full variable domain reads DVKVTQSSRYLVKRTGEKVFLECVQDMDHENMFWYRQDPGLGLRLIYFSYDVKMKEKGDIPEGYSVSREKKERFSLILESASTNQTSMYLCASSHLGGSTDTQYFGPGTRLTVL.